Detailed here is one T cell receptor beta chain. Sequencing used immunoSEQ multiplex PCR; TCRdb keeps in-frame clones, though not all of them. Of a few hundred thousand clones in the sample, about nine tenths were seen once. This specimen comes from a study of blood T cell repertoires in COVID-19. The TCR comes from a woman aged 50 to 65 who had recovered from COVID-19. Material for sequencing was PBMCs or T cells enriched from blood (not recorded which).

The CDR3 region has the DNA TGTGCCAGCAGCCAAAGACAGAACACTGAAGCTTTCTTT. It translates to CASSQRQNTEAFF. The chain is built from TRBV3-1 (or the pseudogene TRBV3-2) and TRBJ1-1; D not resolved. Looked up from germline, CDR1 is LGHDT and CDR2 is YNNKEL (reference sequence). The CDR3 consists of 13 residues. Trimming pared 2 bases from V and 1 base from J, leaving 5 bases between.